The source of this T cell receptor (beta chain) is a study of blood T cell repertoires in COVID-19 (dated by TCRdb to the early 2020s). With respect to the entire study: Samples from collaborators originated in the United States, Italy and Spain and spanned both the acute and convalescent phases of COVID-19. Subjects who had been exposed to COVID-19, were actively infected with it, or had recovered from it provided the deeply sampled blood TCRbeta repertoires that made up the dataset. The repertoires were released in a freely available public database meant as a resource for research on the immune response to SARS-CoV-2. A de-identified subject ID, COVID-19 status, age in years and sex were almost always included in the sample metadata. Samples were obtained from the ongoing ImmuneRACE study (first 160 participants) and from over 1,000 subjects provided by 6 global collaborators. HLA class I and class II types, where available, came from metadata supplied by the sample provider rather than from assay-based typing. The material from the prospective study consisted of cDNA or gDNA derived from T cells, B-cell-depleted T cells, or PBMCs. On the study overall, not on this receptor specifically: The quantity of clinical and demographic metadata differed by source and by participant and was supplied without curation.

On this clone: Its antigen remains undetermined. Base quality data are lacking; no much larger clone is found one base away.

In the prospective study, participants were roughly 18 to 100 years old, resided in about two dozen geographic areas of the United States, and were enrolled through a virtual design. In the prospective study, cohorts were assigned on the basis of participant-reported clinical history obtained from a screening survey and a study questionnaire. Exposed participants were defined as having been in contact with someone with a PCR-confirmed or clinician-diagnosed COVID-19 case within 2 weeks of study entry. In the prospective study, mobile phlebotomists collected whole blood, serum and a nasopharyngeal or oropharyngeal swab from each participant. Participants in the prospective study had the option to provide additional blood draws and questionnaires over a roughly 2-month period. Blood samples from the prospective study were shipped frozen or at room temperature prior to DNA extraction. The germline V gene supplies CDR1 KGHSY and CDR2 FQNENV. V has 6 bases trimmed and J has 7 bases trimmed; junction bases matching no gene number 11. From its cysteine to its phenylalanine, the CDR3 spans 14 amino acids. Only the CDR3 part of the read is kept: 42 bases, read in frame from the first base.

TCRbeta CDR3 regions were amplified from genomic DNA by means of the immunoSEQ Assay, a bias-controlled multiplex PCR. On the authors' methods: Nucleated cell counts per sample were estimated from amplification of reference gene primers within the assay. To quantify the absolute abundance of each unique TCRbeta CDR3 rearrangement, sequence reads were collapsed and filtered. Productive Simpson clonality was computed per sample as the square root of Simpson's diversity index over productive rearrangements. Sourced from immuneACCESS, this table was stored by TCRdb with only in-frame sequences that have V and J called. A share of the clones is absent; for the studies checked, an unresolved V gene accounts for under half, and the remainder has no known explanation. V and J calls and clone size are those listed in that table; D and trimming were worked out from the DNA. The sample contains around 270,000 clones, 80% to 90% of them found a single time. The leading ten clones occupy about 2.9% of the sample.

The clonotype was recovered from a woman aged 40 to 55 who had been exposed to COVID-19. Sequencing was done on a sample of PBMCs or T cells enriched from blood (not recorded which). The rearrangement combines TRBV16 with TRBJ2-7, and TRBD1 matches 8 of the central bases. The DNA sequence is as follows: TGTGCCAGCAGAAGCGACAGGGGTTCGGGGGAGCAGTACTTC. Its product reads: CASRSDRGSGEQYF.